The 16 T cell receptor beta chains reported below all come from one sample, sequenced in a study of T cell responses to AZD1222 COVID-19 vaccine. The repertoire was sequenced with immunoSEQ multiplex PCR; TCRdb's copy has only in-frame clones and lacks some. The data contain under 200,000 clones, just over 90% of them singletons. The sample consisted of peripheral blood, taken 28 days after the second dose of the MenACWY control vaccine. The receptor source for this set is an adult who received the MenACWY meningococcal vaccine as a control.

The chain is built from TRBV30 and TRBJ2-2; the D is unclear. CDR3 length equals 12 residues. The germline CDR1 and CDR2 sequences are GTSNPN and SVGIG (reference sequence). Trimming took off 4 bases at V and 7 bases at J, with 10 bases between the two ends. CDR3 bases: TGTGCCTGGATTCGGTCTGACGGGGAGCTGTTTTTT. Translation gives CAWIRSDGELFF.

The J gene is TRBJ2-3, the V gene TRBV29-1; 8 nucleotides match TRBD2. This CDR3 region has 13 residues. Germline V lookup: CDR1 SQVTM, CDR2 ANQGSEA. After removal of 5 bases from V and 0 bases from J, the junction contained 1 base not matched to a gene. In DNA form, the CDR3 reads TGCAGCGTTACTAGCGGAAGCACAGATACGCAGTATTTT. Translation: CSVTSGSTDTQYF.

CDR3 bases: TGTGCCAGCAGTTTGTCAACAGGGGGCCCTAACTATGGCTACACCTTC. It translates to CASSLSTGGPNYGYTF. The gene calls are TRBV27 and TRBJ1-2; 9 bases align to TRBD1. This CDR3 has 16 residues. CDR1 MNHEY and CDR2 SMNVEV come from the germline V gene (reference sequence). V lost 3 bases and J lost 0; bases outside the gene matches: 5.

The J gene is TRBJ2-2, the V gene TRBV23-1, with 9 positions matching TRBD1. TRBV23-1 is an open reading frame whose function is uncertain. V shed 11 bases, J shed 3 bases, and the junction held 7 bases outside the gene matches. The CDR3 has 14 amino acids. The CDR3 reads CAVRDRDDTGELFF. For the CDR3, the DNA is TGCGCCGTCCGGGACAGGGATGACACCGGGGAGCTGTTTTTT.

This chain links TRBV7-9 with TRBJ2-7; D remains unclear. CDR1 is SEHNR, CDR2 FQNEAQ, per germline (reference sequence). The CDR3 is 12 residues long. Trimming took 1 base from V and 3 from J, leaving 4 bases between them. CDR3 DNA: TGTGCCAGCAGCTTAGGCAGCTACGAGCAGTACTTC. It yields the protein CASSLGSYEQYF.

The chain uses TRBV10-3 and TRBJ2-1; D may be TRBD2 (5 bases). Deletions cut 2 bases from V and 4 bases from J, with 12 bases between. Germline CDR1 reads ENHRY; CDR2 reads SYGVKD. The CDR3 covers 15 residues. Here the CDR3 reads CAISELGPGYNEQFF. The CDR3 DNA reads as TGTGCCATCAGTGAGCTCGGGCCGGGGTACAATGAGCAGTTCTTC.

The CDR3 is CATSDLRLGGGETQYF. Here the CDR3 DNA reads TGTGCCACCAGTGATTTGCGGCTGGGGGGTGGAGAGACCCAGTACTTC. The genes are TRBV24-1 and TRBJ2-5; weak D call: TRBD2 (6 bases). The germline CDR1 and CDR2 sequences are KGHDR and SFDVKD. V lost 0 bases and J lost 4, with 14 bases in between. This CDR3 has 16 residues.

The chain uses TRBV19 and TRBJ2-7, with 8 bases aligning to TRBD1. The germline V gene has CDR1 LNHDA and CDR2 SQIVND (reference sequence). The CDR3 totals 13 residues. V gave up 3 bases and J gave up 6 bases; unmatched junction bases: 4. The CDR3 here is CASSMDRVGEQYF. In DNA form, the CDR3 reads TGTGCCAGTAGTATGGACAGGGTTGGCGAGCAGTACTTC. Supplemented by reference TRBV19 and TRBJ2-7, the full variable domain reads DGGITQSPKYLFRKEGQNVTLSCEQNLNHDAMYWYRQDPGQGLRLIYYSQIVNDFQKGDIAEGYSVSREKKESFPLTVTSAQKNPTAFYLCASSMDRVGEQYFGPGTRLTVT.

The V call is TRBV11-3, the J call TRBJ2-2; a possible D gene is TRBD2 (6 bases). With 1 base removed from V and 6 bases from J, the gap between germline ends came to 9 bases. Germline CDR1 and CDR2: SGHNT and YENEEA. The CDR3 is made up of 14 amino acids. The CDR3 sequence is CASSLGGVPGELFF. Written as DNA, the CDR3 is TGTGCCAGCAGCTTAGGCGGGGTCCCCGGGGAGCTGTTTTTT. The whole variable domain, filled in from reference TRBV11-3 and TRBJ2-2, reads EAGVVQSPRYKIIEKKQPVAFWCNPISGHNTLYWYLQNLGQGPELLIRYENEEAVDDSQLPKDRFSAERLKGVDSTLKIQPAELGDSAVYLCASSLGGVPGELFFGEGSRLTVL.

This clone was recorded once. The chain links TRBV4-3 to TRBJ2-1, with TRBD2 matching 9 bases. CDR3 length: 15 residues. The J segment lost 9 bases and the V segment lost 4 bases, leaving 10 bases of the junction unmatched. CDR1 LGHNA and CDR2 YSLEER come from the germline V gene. CDR3 loop: CASSLREGPLGEQFF. The CDR3 DNA follows: TGCGCCAGCAGCCTGCGGGAGGGCCCTCTTGGTGAGCAGTTCTTC.

The genes are TRBV5-1 and TRBJ2-2; perhaps TRBD2 as D (5 bases). Between the trimmed V and J ends, which lost 2 bases and 2 bases, there was a span of 10 bases. The CDR3 runs to 15 residues. In germline, CDR1 is SGHRS, CDR2 YFSETQ. Here the CDR3 reads CASSFVSGNTGELFF. CDR3 DNA sequence: TGCGCCAGCAGCTTCGTCAGCGGAAACACCGGGGAGCTGTTTTTT. Drawing the rest from reference TRBV5-1 and TRBJ2-2, the complete variable domain is KAGVTQTPRYLIKTRGQQVTLSCSPISGHRSVSWYQQTPGQGLQFLFEYFSETQRNKGNFPGRFSGRQFSNSRSEMNVSTLELGDSALYLCASSFVSGNTGELFFGEGSRLTVL.

This chain links TRBV24-1 with TRBJ2-2, with no clear D. CDR1 and CDR2 from the germline V gene are KGHDR and SFDVKD. The CDR3 runs to 15 residues. V lost 0 bases, J lost 5 bases, and 9 bases lay in between. The CDR3 nucleotides read TGTGCCACCAGTGATTTGAGGCAAAAGACCGGGGAGCTGTTTTTT. Translating gives CATSDLRQKTGELFF.

This chain links TRBV5-4 with TRBJ2-5, with TRBD2 identical over 11 bases. The CDR3 is 15 amino acids. Looked up from germline, CDR1 is SGHNT and CDR2 is YYREEE (reference sequence). Trimming at V came to 0 bases and at J to 2 bases, leaving 0 bases not matched to a gene. The chain's CDR3 is CASSLGTSGQETQYF. The CDR3 DNA is TGTGCCAGCAGCTTGGGGACTAGCGGGCAAGAGACCCAGTACTTC.

This clone was detected only once. The chain has TRBV11-2 and TRBJ1-1, with D possibly being TRBD1 (5 bases). Germline CDR1 reads SGHAT; CDR2 reads FQNNGV. CDR3 length equals 15 residues. The ends were cut back, 0 bases at V and 11 bases at J, with 19 bases in the middle. The CDR3 sequence: CASSLDSGRARWAFF. CDR3 DNA: TGTGCCAGCAGCTTAGATAGCGGCAGGGCTCGGTGGGCTTTCTTT.

CDR3: CASSQILNYGYTF. The CDR3 DNA reads as TGTGCCAGCAGTCAAATCCTGAACTATGGCTACACCTTC. The chain joins TRBV12-3 or TRBV12-4 to TRBJ1-2, with no clear D. V lost 5 bases and J 2 bases, leaving 9 bases between the germline ends. There are 13 residues in the CDR3.

This clone was counted a single time. This sequence joins TRBV29-1 and TRBJ1-5, with D unclear. Germline CDR1 is SQVTM and CDR2 is ANQGSEA. V was shortened by 4 bases and J by 0 bases, with 4 bases between the two germline ends. The length of the CDR3 is 12 residues. In DNA form, the CDR3 reads TGCAGCGTTGCGAATAGCAATCAGCCCCAGCATTTT. Translated: CSVANSNQPQHF.